This T cell receptor (beta chain) derives from a study of T-cell reconstitution after alpha-beta-depleted transplantation in children. Using unique molecular identifiers, the investigators prepared the TCRbeta library. TCRdb fed the PCR reads into MiXCR, producing one record per CDR3 protein. The table lists 600,000 to 800,000 distinct CDR3 sequences, around 14% of them singletons, with around 0.8% in the top ten. As for this clonotype: Its antigen is still unknown.

V was clipped by 5 bases and J by 8 bases, with 7 bases between them. CDR1 is MNHNY and CDR2 is SVGAGI in the germline V gene (reference sequence). CDR3 length: 11 residues. Study-wide points: Several hundred expanded graft clones reportedly supplied alpha-beta T cells about two months after transplant. After one year, T-cell counts and TCRbeta diversity mostly came from new T cells. Surviving recipient cells, namely T cells and thymic progenitors, were the source of high day-60 TCRbeta diversity in some patients.

The TCR sequence derives from a girl under 10 years old with congenital amegakaryocytic thrombocytopenia, due to receive a stem cell transplant. V is TRBV6-6 and J is TRBJ2-1; D gene uncertain. The sample in question was PBMCs, obtained before TCRalphabeta/CD19-depleted stem cell transplant. The CDR3: CASSKSDEQFF. The DNA of the CDR3 is TGTGCCAGCAGTAAATCCGATGAGCAGTTCTTC.